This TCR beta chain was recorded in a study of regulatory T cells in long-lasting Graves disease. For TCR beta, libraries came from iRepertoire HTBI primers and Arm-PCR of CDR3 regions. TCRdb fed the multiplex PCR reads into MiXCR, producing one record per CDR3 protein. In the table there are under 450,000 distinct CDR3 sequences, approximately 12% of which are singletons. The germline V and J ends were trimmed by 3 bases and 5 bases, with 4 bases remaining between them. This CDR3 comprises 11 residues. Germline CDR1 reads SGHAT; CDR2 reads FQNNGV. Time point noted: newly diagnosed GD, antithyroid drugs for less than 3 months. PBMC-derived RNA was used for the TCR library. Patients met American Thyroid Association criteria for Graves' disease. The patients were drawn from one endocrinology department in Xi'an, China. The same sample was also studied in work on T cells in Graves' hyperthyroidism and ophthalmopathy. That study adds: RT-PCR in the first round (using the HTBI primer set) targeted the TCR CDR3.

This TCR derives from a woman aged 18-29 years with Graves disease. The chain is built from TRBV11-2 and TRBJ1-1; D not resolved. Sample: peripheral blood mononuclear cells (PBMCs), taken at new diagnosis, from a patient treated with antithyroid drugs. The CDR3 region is CASSFITEAFF. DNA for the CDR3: TGTGCCAGCAGCTTTATAACTGAAGCTTTCTTT.